This T cell receptor beta chain comes out of a study of cytomegalovirus exposure and HLA in healthy donors. Study-wide results and caveats: Researchers catalogued some 160 TCR beta chains as cytomegalovirus-associated. In a later analysis, specific HLA alleles were associated with approximately 16,000 TCR beta sequences at a 0.05 false discovery rate.

The table lists this clone with a few counts. Its antigen is not known. Other DNA sequences within the sample encode an identical CDR3. The PCR had 60 Vbeta and 13 Jbeta primers. Data came from immunoSEQ multiplex PCR; TCRdb stores just in-frame clones and leaves some out. In the table there are 200,000 or so clones, around 83% of which are singletons. The V end was cut by 2 bases, the J end by 0 bases, with 4 bases between. Germline V gives CDR1 MNHNS, CDR2 SASEGT. This CDR3 has 13 amino acids. This receptor was identified in a girl aged 5 to 17 in good health and CMV-seronegative. The sample was PBMCs. The chain employs TRBV6-1 and TRBJ1-2; D is uncertain. Written as DNA, the CDR3 is TGTGCCAGCAGTGAAAGAGCTAACTATGGCTACACCTTC. Protein product: CASSERANYGYTF.